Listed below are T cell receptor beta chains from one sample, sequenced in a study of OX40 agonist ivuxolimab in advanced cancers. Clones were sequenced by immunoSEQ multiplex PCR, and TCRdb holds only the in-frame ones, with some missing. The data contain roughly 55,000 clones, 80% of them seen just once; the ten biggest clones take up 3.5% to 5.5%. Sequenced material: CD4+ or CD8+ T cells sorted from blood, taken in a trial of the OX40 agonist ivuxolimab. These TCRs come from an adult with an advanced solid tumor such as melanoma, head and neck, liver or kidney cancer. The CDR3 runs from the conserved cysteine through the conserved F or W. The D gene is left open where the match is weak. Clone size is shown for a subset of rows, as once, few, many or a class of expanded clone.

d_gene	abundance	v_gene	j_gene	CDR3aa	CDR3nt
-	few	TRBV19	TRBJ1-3	CASSTSGGRAHSGNTIYF	TGTGCCAGTAGTACCTCCGGGGGAAGGGCCCACTCTGGAAACACCATATATTTT
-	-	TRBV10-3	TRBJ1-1	CAINYGMNTEAFF	TGTGCCATCAATTACGGCATGAACACTGAAGCTTTCTTT
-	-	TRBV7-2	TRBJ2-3	CASSLEPNTDTQYF	TGTGCCAGCAGCTTAGAGCCAAACACAGATACGCAGTATTTT
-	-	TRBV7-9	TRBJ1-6	CASSLSATGGNSPLHF	TGTGCCAGCAGCTTAAGTGCTACCGGCGGGAATTCACCCCTCCACTTT
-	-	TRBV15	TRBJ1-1	CATTSSRHSFLGGAFF	TGTGCCACCACCTCCTCACGTCACAGCTTCCTCGGAGGAGCTTTCTTT
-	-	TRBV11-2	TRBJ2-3	CASSLDRGWDTQYF	TGTGCCAGCAGCTTAGACAGGGGTTGGGATACGCAGTATTTT
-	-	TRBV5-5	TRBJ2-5	CASSLGWGETQYF	TGCGCCAGCAGCCTCGGATGGGGGGAGACCCAGTACTTC
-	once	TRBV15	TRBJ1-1	CATSRELQGLDTEAFF	TGTGCCACCAGCAGGGAATTACAGGGCTTGGACACTGAAGCTTTCTTT
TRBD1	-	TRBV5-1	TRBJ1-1	CASSLVTGGQDTEAFF	TGCGCCAGCAGCTTGGTGACAGGGGGCCAGGACACTGAAGCTTTCTTT
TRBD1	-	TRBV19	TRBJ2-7	CASSRPGQGKAEQYF	TGTGCCAGTAGTAGACCGGGACAGGGGAAAGCCGAGCAGTACTTC
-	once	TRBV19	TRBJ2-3	CASSIGGRTVMSTQYF	TGTGCCAGTAGTATAGGGGGACGGACGGTAATGAGTACGCAGTATTTT
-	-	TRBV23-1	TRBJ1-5	CASTNSGSNQPQHF	TGCGCCAGCACCAACTCAGGGAGCAATCAGCCCCAGCATTTT
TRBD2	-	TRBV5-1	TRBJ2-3	CASSELSGRSADTQYF	TGCGCCAGCAGCGAACTCAGCGGGAGAAGTGCAGATACGCAGTATTTT
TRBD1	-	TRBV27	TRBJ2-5	CASRQGETQYF	TGTGCCAGTCGACAGGGAGAGACCCAGTACTTC
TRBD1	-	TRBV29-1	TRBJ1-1	CGVTGGGGLDTEAFF	TGCGGCGTCACAGGGGGCGGAGGTTTAGACACTGAAGCTTTCTTT
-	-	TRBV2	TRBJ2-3	CASSEALPGASTDTQYF	TGTGCCAGCAGTGAAGCGCTTCCAGGAGCTAGCACAGATACGCAGTATTTT
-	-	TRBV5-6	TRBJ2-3	CASSFGGGTSSGTQYF	TGTGCCAGCAGCTTTGGGGGTGGGACTTCCTCGGGTACGCAGTATTTT
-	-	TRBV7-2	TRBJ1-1	CASSNPAPTEAFF	TGTGCCAGCAGCAATCCTGCCCCAACTGAAGCTTTCTTT
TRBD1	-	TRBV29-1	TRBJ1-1	CSVDKTGKTEAFF	TGCAGCGTTGATAAGACAGGGAAAACTGAAGCTTTCTTT
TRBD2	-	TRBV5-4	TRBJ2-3	CASSFPSGGRDTQYF	TGTGCCAGCAGCTTTCCTAGCGGGGGGCGAGATACGCAGTATTTT
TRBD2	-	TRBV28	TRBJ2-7	CASLLAGVGEQYF	TGTGCCAGCTTACTAGCGGGAGTAGGCGAGCAGTACTTC
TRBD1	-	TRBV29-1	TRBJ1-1	CSVEGRGHEAFF	TGCAGCGTTGAGGGCAGGGGGCATGAAGCTTTCTTT
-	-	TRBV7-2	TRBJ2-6	CASSNQGALGANVLTF	TGTGCCAGCAGCAACCAGGGTGCCCTGGGAGCCAACGTCCTGACTTTC
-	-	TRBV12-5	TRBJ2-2	CASGPGRQANTGELFF	TGTGCTAGTGGTCCGGGCCGACAGGCGAACACCGGGGAGCTGTTTTTT
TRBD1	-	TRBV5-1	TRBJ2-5	CASYRDRGETQYF	TGCGCCAGCTACAGGGACAGGGGAGAGACCCAGTACTTC
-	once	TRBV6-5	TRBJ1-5	CASARTYSNQPQHF	TGTGCCAGCGCGAGAACCTATAGCAATCAGCCCCAGCATTTT
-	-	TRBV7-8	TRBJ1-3	CASSPWTVSASGNTIYF	TGTGCCAGCAGCCCTTGGACAGTCTCGGCCTCTGGAAACACCATATATTTT
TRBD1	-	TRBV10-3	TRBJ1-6	CAISWLQGTNSPLHF	TGTGCCATCAGTTGGTTACAGGGGACTAATTCACCCCTCCACTTT
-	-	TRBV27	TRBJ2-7	CASSLRGRESYEQYF	TGTGCCAGCAGTTTGCGGGGGCGGGAGTCCTACGAGCAGTACTTC
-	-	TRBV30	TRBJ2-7	CAWSDRQVEQYF	TGTGCCTGGAGTGATCGACAGGTTGAGCAGTACTTC
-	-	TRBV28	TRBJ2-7	CASSSDPGPPYEQYF	TGTGCCAGCAGTAGTGACCCGGGCCCCCCCTACGAGCAGTACTTC
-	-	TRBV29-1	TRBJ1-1	CSSRGGIAEAFF	TGCAGCTCCAGAGGTGGAATAGCTGAAGCTTTCTTT
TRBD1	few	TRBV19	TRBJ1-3	CASKAGGFSGNTIYF	TGTGCCAGTAAGGCAGGGGGCTTCTCTGGAAACACCATATATTTT
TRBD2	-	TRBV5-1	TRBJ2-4	CASSLELAGGLAKNIQYF	TGCGCCAGCAGCTTGGAACTAGCGGGAGGCCTAGCCAAAAACATTCAGTACTTC
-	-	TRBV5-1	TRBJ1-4	CASSPGWGGHNEKLFF	TGCGCCAGCAGCCCGGGATGGGGCGGACATAATGAAAAACTGTTTTTT
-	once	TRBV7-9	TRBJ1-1	CASSLDRTEAFF	TGTGCCAGCAGCTTAGACAGGACTGAAGCTTTCTTT
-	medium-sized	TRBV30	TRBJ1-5	CAWSVVGRQPQHF	TGTGCCTGGAGTGTAGTGGGCCGCCAGCCCCAGCATTTT
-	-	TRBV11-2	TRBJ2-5	CASSRDNIAETQYF	TGTGCCAGCAGCCGGGACAACATCGCGGAGACCCAGTACTTC
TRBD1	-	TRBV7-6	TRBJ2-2	CASSPGQANTGELFF	TGTGCCAGCAGCCCGGGACAGGCGAACACCGGGGAGCTGTTTTTT
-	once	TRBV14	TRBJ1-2	CASSQGIWGRGGGYTF	TGTGCCAGCAGCCAAGGGATTTGGGGAAGGGGTGGTGGCTACACCTTC
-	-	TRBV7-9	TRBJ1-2	CASSLERGSYGYTF	TGTGCCAGCAGCTTAGAGAGGGGGAGCTATGGCTACACCTTC
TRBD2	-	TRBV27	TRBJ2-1	CASSSSRLAASSYNEQFF	TGTGCCAGCAGTTCCTCCCGACTAGCGGCGAGCTCCTACAATGAGCAGTTCTTC
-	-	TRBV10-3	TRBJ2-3	CATRGGPGDTQYF	TGTGCCACTAGGGGGGGGCCTGGGGATACGCAGTATTTT
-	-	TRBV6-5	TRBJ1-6	CASSRVGESNSPLHF	TGTGCCAGCAGTCGAGTGGGGGAGAGTAATTCACCCCTCCACTTT
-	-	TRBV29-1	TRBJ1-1	CSDRRNTEAFF	TGCAGCGATAGGAGGAACACTGAAGCTTTCTTT
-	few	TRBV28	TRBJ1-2	CASSNPGVYYGYTF	TGTGCCAGCAGTAATCCAGGGGTCTACTATGGCTACACCTTC
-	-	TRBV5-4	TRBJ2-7	CASSSDFYEQYF	TGTGCCAGCAGCTCTGACTTCTACGAGCAGTACTTC
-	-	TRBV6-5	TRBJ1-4	CASSVAGNNEKLFF	TGTGCCAGCAGTGTCGCAGGGAATAATGAAAAACTGTTTTTT
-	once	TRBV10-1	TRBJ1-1	CASKGARGTEAFF	TGCGCCAGCAAAGGGGCTCGGGGCACTGAAGCTTTCTTT
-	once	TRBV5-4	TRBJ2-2	CASSLDPTGELFF	TGTGCCAGCAGCTTGGACCCCACCGGGGAGCTGTTTTTT
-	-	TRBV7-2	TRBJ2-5	CASSLAGGDLETQYF	TGTGCCAGCAGCTTAGCGGGTGGGGACCTGGAGACCCAGTACTTC
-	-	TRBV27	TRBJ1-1	CASSLGRTNTEAFF	TGTGCCAGCAGTTTAGGACGGACTAACACTGAAGCTTTCTTT
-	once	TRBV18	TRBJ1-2	CASSIDNYGYTF	TGTGCCAGCTCGATCGACAACTATGGCTACACCTTC
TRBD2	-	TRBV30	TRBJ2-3	CAWSVSRASGALTDTQYF	TGTGCCTGGAGTGTCAGTAGGGCTAGCGGGGCTCTCACAGATACGCAGTATTTT
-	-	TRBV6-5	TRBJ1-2	CASSTAGRRYGYTF	TGTGCCAGCAGTACCGCCGGCAGGCGCTATGGCTACACCTTC